This T cell receptor beta chain was profiled in a study of OX40 agonist ivuxolimab in advanced cancers. Data came from immunoSEQ multiplex PCR; TCRdb stores just in-frame clones and leaves some out. The table records tens of thousands of clones, 70% to 90% of them present only once. CDR3 length: 15 amino acids. Trimming cost V 4 bases and J 7 bases; bases outside gene matches: 13. Germline loops: CDR1 SGHDT, CDR2 YYEEEE. Only one count was recorded for this clone. The clonotype comes from an adult with an advanced solid tumor such as melanoma, head and neck, liver or kidney cancer. This specimen was CD4+ or CD8+ T cells sorted from blood, taken in a trial of the OX40 agonist ivuxolimab. The V call is TRBV5-6, the J call TRBJ2-7; TRBD1 aligns across 8 bases. The CDR3 region is CASSPVHRGSREQYF. In DNA, the CDR3 is TGTGCCAGCAGCCCGGTCCACAGGGGGTCTCGGGAGCAGTACTTC.